This is a list of T cell receptor beta chains from one sample in a study of ipilimumab plus nivolumab after autologous stem cell transplantation. Sequencing was performed with immunoSEQ multiplex PCR; in TCRdb, only in-frame clones are kept and a portion is missing. Seen here are around 12,000 clones, approximately 70% observed once, and the top ten hold about 10%. The material was PBMCs, obtained in a trial of ipilimumab plus nivolumab as post-transplant consolidation. All receptors derive from a male donor with multiple myeloma. Both conserved end residues are part of each CDR3. The D gene is left open where the match is weak. Where a row states a size, it is once, few, many or the class of an expanded clone; other rows omit it.

-,TRBV30,-,TRBJ2-7,CAWSYQGWSEQYF,TGTGCCTGGAGTTACCAGGGATGGAGCGAGCAGTACTTC
-,TRBV7-2,once,TRBJ2-2,CASARSPGELFF,TGTGCCAGCGCAAGGAGCCCCGGGGAGCTGTTTTTT
-,TRBV5-4,-,TRBJ2-1,CASSFAASEQFF,TGTGCCAGCAGCTTCGCAGCAAGTGAGCAGTTCTTC
TRBD1,TRBV10-3,-,TRBJ2-1,CAIRGQGANWNEQFF,TGTGCCATCAGGGGACAGGGGGCGAATTGGAATGAGCAGTTCTTC
-,TRBV5-1,-,TRBJ1-2,CASSPARGGGYGYTF,TGCGCCAGCAGCCCGGCAAGGGGGGGAGGATATGGCTACACCTTC
-,TRBV28,medium-sized,TRBJ1-6,CASSFIQGSSPLHF,TGTGCCAGCAGTTTTATACAGGGAAGTTCACCCCTCCACTTT
TRBD1,TRBV6-5,-,TRBJ1-1,CASRPQGWDTEAFF,TGTGCCAGCAGGCCACAGGGGTGGGACACTGAAGCTTTCTTT
TRBD2,TRBV10-2,-,TRBJ2-2,CASSTGTSGVTGELFF,TGCGCCAGCAGTACCGGGACTAGCGGAGTCACCGGGGAGCTGTTTTTT
-,TRBV2,-,TRBJ1-2,CASSYRLGGGYTF,TGTGCCAGCAGCTACCGGTTGGGTGGTGGCTACACCTTC
-,TRBV7-9,-,TRBJ2-5,CASSNRVATRQETQYF,TGTGCCAGCAGCAATAGGGTGGCTACCCGACAAGAGACCCAGTACTTC
-,TRBV4-3,-,TRBJ1-2,CASSQDPDGNYGYTF,TGCGCCAGCAGCCAAGATCCCGACGGGAACTATGGCTACACCTTC
-,TRBV6-5,-,TRBJ2-1,CASSYRFSPYNEQFF,TGTGCCAGCAGTTACCGATTTTCTCCTTACAATGAGCAGTTCTTC
-,TRBV5-5,-,TRBJ2-2,CASSLIGRVNTGELFF,TGTGCCAGCAGCTTGATTGGAAGGGTGAACACCGGGGAGCTGTTTTTT
TRBD2,TRBV6-5,-,TRBJ2-1,CASSYSFLAGGREQFF,TGTGCCAGCAGTTACTCGTTTCTAGCGGGGGGGCGTGAGCAGTTCTTC
TRBD1,TRBV29-1,-,TRBJ2-7,CSVEEVGQGSYEQYF,TGCAGCGTTGAAGAGGTTGGACAGGGGAGTTACGAGCAGTACTTC
TRBD1,TRBV28,few,TRBJ1-6,CASSFGDSRNSPLHF,TGTGCCAGCAGTTTCGGGGACAGCCGTAATTCACCCCTCCACTTT
TRBD2,TRBV7-9,few,TRBJ2-1,CASSLAGQRGNYNEQFF,TGTGCCAGCAGCTTAGCCGGTCAGCGGGGGAACTACAATGAGCAGTTCTTC
-,TRBV5-1,-,TRBJ1-5,CASSLAQNSDYSNQPQHF,TGCGCCAGCAGCTTGGCCCAGAACTCAGACTATAGCAATCAGCCCCAGCATTTT
-,TRBV5-1,-,TRBJ1-1,CASSFDGRMNTEAFF,TGCGCCAGCAGCTTTGATGGCCGCATGAACACTGAAGCTTTCTTT
-,TRBV5-1,-,TRBJ2-5,CASSLVGLGETQYF,TGCGCCAGCAGCTTGGTGGGTCTAGGAGAGACCCAGTACTTC
TRBD2,TRBV18,-,TRBJ2-6,CASSLRTRTTSGANVLTF,TGTGCCAGCTCACTGCGGACTAGGACAACCTCTGGGGCCAACGTCCTGACTTTC
TRBD1,TRBV6-5,-,TRBJ1-2,CASSYVQGVTGYTF,TGTGCCAGCAGTTACGTTCAGGGGGTTACGGGCTACACCTTC
TRBD1,TRBV6-1,-,TRBJ1-5,CASRDDRGGNQPQHF,TGTGCCAGCAGGGATGACAGGGGAGGGAATCAGCCCCAGCATTTT
-,TRBV21-1,-,TRBJ1-4,CASSKEAGLSLFF,TGTGCCAGCAGCAAAGAGGCAGGGCTTTCACTGTTTTTT
-,TRBV27,-,TRBJ1-2,CASSFADGAGGYTF,TGTGCCAGCAGTTTCGCCGACGGGGCCGGCGGCTACACCTTC
TRBD1,TRBV6-8,-,TRBJ2-3,CASKEGAADTQYF,TGTGCCAGCAAAGAGGGGGCGGCAGATACGCAGTATTTT
TRBD1,TRBV19,-,TRBJ2-1,CASSPGQTIAEQFF,TGTGCCAGCAGTCCGGGACAGACGATAGCTGAGCAGTTCTTC
TRBD1,TRBV5-6,-,TRBJ2-2,CASSFLTGDSGELFF,TGTGCCAGCAGCTTTTTGACAGGGGATTCCGGGGAGCTGTTTTTT
-,TRBV7-9,medium-sized,TRBJ1-1,CASSLERGAMNTEAFF,TGTGCCAGCAGCTTAGAACGGGGGGCAATGAACACTGAAGCTTTCTTT
-,TRBV19,-,TRBJ1-6,CASSPDTDSPLHF,TGTGCCAGTTCCCCCGACACTGATTCACCCCTCCACTTT
-,TRBV6-5,-,TRBJ2-2,CASRGGLGTGELFF,TGTGCCAGCCGAGGGGGGCTTGGCACCGGGGAGCTGTTTTTT
TRBD2,TRBV7-8,-,TRBJ2-3,CASSLGSAGGPTDTQYF,TGTGCCAGCAGCTTAGGGTCGGCGGGGGGGCCCACAGATACGCAGTATTTT
-,TRBV2,-,TRBJ1-4,CASRATGPGEKLFF,TGTGCCAGCAGAGCGACCGGTCCGGGGGAAAAACTGTTTTTT
-,TRBV5-1,-,TRBJ2-2,CASSLGHGNTGELFF,TGCGCCAGCAGCCTGGGACACGGGAACACCGGGGAGCTGTTTTTT